The rows below give T cell receptor beta chains drawn from one sample of a study of T-cell memory formation after mild COVID-19. TCRdb redid the calling of the 5' RACE reads with MiXCR, one entry per CDR3 protein. The repertoire has some 130,000 distinct CDR3 sequences, over 15% of them found once; the top ten carry roughly 5.3%. Material: PBMCs or a T cell subset sorted from them (not recorded which). The receptors shown here come from a man between 18 and 35 years old who had mild COVID-19 (a few samples of this study predate the infection). Cell type and time point are not known. CDR3s include the opening cysteine and the closing phenylalanine or tryptophan. A D gene is named only where the DNA matches it firmly. Expanded clones get a size class; other rows say once, few or many, or leave the size out.

abundance | d_gene | j_gene | v_gene | CDR3nt | CDR3aa
few | TRBD1 | TRBJ2-3 | TRBV29-1 | TGCAGCGTTGAAGATCGTCGGACAGGGGAATATTTT | CSVEDRRTGEYF
few | NA | TRBJ2-1 | TRBV30 | TGTGCCTGGAGTAGAGGGCAATACAATGAGCAGTTCTTC | CAWSRGQYNEQFF
few | NA | TRBJ2-5 | TRBV7-2 | TGTGCCAGCAGCTCCCTTGGAGAGACCCAGTACTTC | CASSSLGETQYF
NA | NA | TRBJ2-1 | TRBV20-1 | TGCAGTGCTAGAGATCTGGGATATGAGCAGTTCTTC | CSARDLGYEQFF
many | NA | TRBJ2-3 | TRBV10-3 | TGTGCCATCCAACTGCAGGGTACTAGCACAGATACGCAGTATTTT | CAIQLQGTSTDTQYF
once | NA | TRBJ2-2 | TRBV6-1 | TGTGCCAGCAGGAAGAATATGAACACCGGGGAGCTGTTTTTT | CASRKNMNTGELFF
few | TRBD2 | TRBJ2-5 | TRBV9 | TGTGCCAGCAGCGTACGGCCTAGCGGGGCCCAAGAGACCCAGTACTTC | CASSVRPSGAQETQYF
few | NA | TRBJ2-2 | TRBV10-3 | TGTGCCATCAGTACCGCCGCCACCGGGGAGCTGTTTTTT | CAISTAATGELFF
NA | NA | TRBJ2-1 | TRBV20-1 | TGCAGTGCTAGAACTAGCTCCTACAATGAGCAGTTCTTC | CSARTSSYNEQFF
NA | TRBD1 | TRBJ1-2 | TRBV11-2 | TGTGCCAGCAGCTTAGACGGGGCAGGGGGGTACTATGGCTACACCTTC | CASSLDGAGGYYGYTF
many | NA | TRBJ2-7 | TRBV6-2/TRBV6-3 | TGTGCCAGCAGTCCAACCCCCGGGGGCCTCTACGAGCAGTACTTC | CASSPTPGGLYEQYF
NA | NA | TRBJ2-3 | TRBV12-3/TRBV12-4 | TGTGCCAGCAGTTTATGGGGAGCAGATACGCAGTATTTT | CASSLWGADTQYF
few | TRBD1 | TRBJ2-3 | TRBV7-9 | TGTGCCAGCAGCCAAGGGACAGGGGATACGCAGTATTTT | CASSQGTGDTQYF
NA | TRBD2 | TRBJ2-3 | TRBV5-8 | TGTGCCAGCAGCCCCTACAGGACTAGCGGTACCACAGATACGCAGTATTTT | CASSPYRTSGTTDTQYF
NA | NA | TRBJ2-1 | TRBV9 | TGTGCCAGCGGTGCCAGGGGGGACTCCTACAATGAGCAGTTCTTC | CASGARGDSYNEQFF
few | TRBD1 | TRBJ1-4 | TRBV20-1 | TGCAGTGCTAGAAGGACAGGGGGTAATGAAAAACTGTTTTTT | CSARRTGGNEKLFF
NA | NA | TRBJ1-5 | TRBV7-2 | TGTGCCAGCAGGCCGGGCGGCCCTAGCAATCAGCCCCAGCATTTT | CASRPGGPSNQPQHF
NA | NA | TRBJ1-2 | TRBV7-9 | TGTGCCAGCGCCCCGACAGGCGGAAACTATGGCTACACCTTC | CASAPTGGNYGYTF
many | NA | TRBJ1-5 | TRBV12-3/TRBV12-4 | TGTGCCAGCAGTTTGGGGGGGGGAACACCCAGGGGCGCCCAGCATTTT | CASSLGGGTPRGAQHF
few | TRBD1 | TRBJ2-3 | TRBV5-1 | TGCGCCAGCAGCTCGACAGGGTTCACAGATACGCAGTATTTT | CASSSTGFTDTQYF
NA | NA | TRBJ1-5 | TRBV4-2 | TGTGCCAGCAGCCAAGATACGGGGGCTCATCAGCCCCAGCATTTT | CASSQDTGAHQPQHF
NA | TRBD2 | TRBJ2-5 | TRBV5-1 | TGCGCCAGCAGCTTGGGAACTAGCGGGGGGCAAGAGACCCAGTACTTC | CASSLGTSGGQETQYF
NA | NA | TRBJ1-2 | TRBV6-1 | TGTGCCAGCAGTGTACCGGGAACAGTGGATGGCTACACCTTC | CASSVPGTVDGYTF
once | NA | TRBJ1-2 | TRBV28 | TGTGCCAGCAGTTTGGATGGCAGTAACTATGGCTACACCTTC | CASSLDGSNYGYTF
many | TRBD2 | TRBJ2-1 | TRBV7-3 | TGTGCCAGCAGCCAGGGACTAGCGGGGAAGCAGTTCTTC | CASSQGLAGKQFF
NA | TRBD1 | TRBJ1-1 | TRBV7-2 | TGTGCCAGCAGCTCCGATAGACAGGGTGAAGCTTTCTTT | CASSSDRQGEAFF
NA | NA | TRBJ2-6 | TRBV18 | TGTGCCAGCTCACCACGGGTCCCAGATACCGTGCCTTCCTCTGGGGCCAACGTCCTGACTTTC | CASSPRVPDTVPSSGANVLTF
NA | TRBD1 | TRBJ1-5 | TRBV7-2 | TGTGCCAGCAGCTTTTCAGGGGGCGGCGGTCAGCCCCAGCATTTT | CASSFSGGGGQPQHF
NA | TRBD1 | TRBJ1-1 | TRBV2 | TGTGCCAGCATTTACCAGGGGGTCGGAACTGAAGCTTTCTTT | CASIYQGVGTEAFF
NA | TRBD1 | TRBJ2-5 | TRBV7-8 | TGTGCCAGCAGCTCACGCCCACAGGGGGCTCAAGAGACCCAGTACTTC | CASSSRPQGAQETQYF
few | NA | TRBJ2-6 | TRBV3-1 | TGTGCCAGCAGCCAAGGAATCGGAGCCAACGTCCTGACTTTC | CASSQGIGANVLTF
NA | NA | TRBJ1-5 | TRBV2 | TGTGCCAGCAGACAGGACACTGATCAGCCCCAGCATTTT | CASRQDTDQPQHF
NA | NA | TRBJ1-6 | TRBV7-2 | TGTGCCAGCAGCTGGCGGGAGCGAAATTCACCCCTCCACTTT | CASSWRERNSPLHF
few | NA | TRBJ1-1 | TRBV5-1 | TGCGCCAGCAGCTTGGATTACGGAGGGATGGCTGAAGCTTTCTTT | CASSLDYGGMAEAFF
NA | NA | TRBJ1-6 | TRBV12-3/TRBV12-4 | TGTGCCAGCAGTTTCGGGCAGGGAGGGAATTCACCCCTCCACTTT | CASSFGQGGNSPLHF
NA | TRBD1 | TRBJ2-7 | TRBV2 | TGTGCCAGCACCATCCGGACAGGCCTCTACGAGCAGTACTTC | CASTIRTGLYEQYF
NA | NA | TRBJ2-7 | TRBV9 | TGTGCCAGCAGCGTAGTTTCAGGGGCCGAGCAGTACTTC | CASSVVSGAEQYF
NA | TRBD1 | TRBJ2-3 | TRBV12-3/TRBV12-4 | TGTGCCAGCAGTTTAGGACAGGGAACCACAGATACGCAGTATTTT | CASSLGQGTTDTQYF
NA | NA | TRBJ2-1 | TRBV7-2 | TGTGCCAGCACGCCAAGAAAGGGCGGTGAGCAGTTCTTC | CASTPRKGGEQFF